This TCR beta chain is from a study of CD8 T cells in Susac syndrome. This CDR3 contains 13 residues. Trimming stripped 5 bases from V and 7 bases from J, with 14 bases between. Germline CDR1 reads MNHEY; CDR2 reads SVGEGT. With random hexamers, roughly 0.5 to 1 ug RNA was reverse transcribed. From the immunoSEQ multiplex PCR reads, TCRdb called clonotypes with MiXCR, one entry per CDR3 protein. The sample holds about 120,000 distinct CDR3 sequences, 85% to 95% seen once. This clonotype originated in a human donor in good health. The rearrangement links TRBV6-2 or TRBV6-3 to TRBJ1-1; a weak D match, TRBD1 (6 bases). The material sequenced was CD8+ T cells from PBMCs. CDR3 bases: TGTGCCAGCAGTGAGACAGGCCTTCGTGAAGCTTTCTTT. It encodes CASSETGLREAFF.